The 29 T cell receptor beta chains below come from one sample, sequenced in a study of blood T cells in healthy people across ages. Through a sample-barcoded 5' primer and a J-beta primer mix, a second PCR was run for roughly 6 to 12 cycles. TCRdb reanalysed the 5' RACE reads using MiXCR and keeps one entry per CDR3 protein. Of about 1.6 million distinct CDR3 sequences in the sample, around 35% were seen once. Sequenced: blood. All receptors derive from a woman aged 30 to 39 in good health.

This clonotype was observed a few times. The genes are TRBV2 and TRBJ2-3, with D possibly matching TRBD2 (6 bases). Trimming cost V 3 bases and J 6 bases, with 10 bases left between them. Germline assignment: CDR1 SNHLY and CDR2 FYNNEI. The CDR3 sequence is 13 residues long. Here the CDR3 reads CASSDQAGDTQYF. The CDR3 DNA sequence: TGTGCCAGCAGTGATCAGGCGGGGGATACGCAGTATTTT.

In regard to this clonotype: A read error may be the cause here, since a much bigger clone is one base away. The chain carries TRBV20-1 and TRBJ2-7; a weak D match, TRBD1 (6 bases). The J call may be incorrect, as the DNA end agrees better with TRBJ2-5. Germline CDR1 and CDR2: DFQATT and SNEGSKA (reference sequence). The length of the CDR3 is 15 residues. CDR3: CSAPKTGYDRKTQYF. The CDR3 DNA sequence: TGCAGTGCTCCCAAAACAGGGTACGATCGGAAGACCCAGTACTTC.

V gene TRBV27 combines with J gene TRBJ2-3; 11 bases are shared with TRBD2. The J segment lost 6 bases and the V segment lost 4 bases, leaving 9 bases of the junction unmatched. The CDR3 contains 16 residues. Per the germline V gene, CDR1 is MNHEY and CDR2 is SMNVEV (reference sequence). CDR3 sequence (DNA): TGTGCCAGCAGTTCGGGTAGCGGGAGGGCCAGGGATACGCAGTATTTT. This encodes CASSSGSGRARDTQYF.

The V and J genes are TRBV5-1 and TRBJ2-1, with a possible D match to TRBD2 (6 bases). CDR3 length: 16 amino acids. CDR1 is SGHRS, CDR2 YFSETQ, per germline. The V end lost 6 bases, the J end lost 10 bases, and 26 bases lay between the germline ends. The CDR3 region has the DNA TGCGCCAGCAACAACCATCCGGGACTTTCTTCGGACGAGCAGTTCTTC. It translates to CASNNHPGLSSDEQFF.

On this clonotype: One end of the junction varies from germline; a read error may be responsible. In DNA, the CDR3 is TGTGGCAGCAGCTTGGGACAGGAAAACATTCAGTACTTC. This codes for CGSSLGQENIQYF. The gene calls are TRBV5-6 and TRBJ2-4, with 8 bases identical to TRBD1. The length of the CDR3 is 13 residues. Germline V gene data show CDR1 as SGHDT and CDR2 as YYEEEE. Looking up the rest from reference TRBV5-6 and TRBJ2-4 gives the full variable domain: DAGVTQSPTHLIKTRGQQVTLRCSPKSGHDTVSWYQQALGQGPQFIFQYYEEEERQRGNFPDRFSGHQFPNYSSELNVNALLLGDSALYLCGSSLGQENIQYFGAGTRLSVL.

A word on this clonotype: Relative to the germline gene, one junction end is altered; a read error may explain this. The V gene is TRBV7-3, the J gene TRBJ2-7; D remains ambiguous. The germline CDR1 and CDR2 sequences are SGHTA and FQGTGA. The CDR3 is 12 amino acids. CDR3 nucleotides: TGTGTCAGCAGCTTACGGCCCTACGAGCAGTACTTC. Translated, it gives CVSSLRPYEQYF.

This clonotype was detected ten times or more. The rearrangement links TRBV4-1 to TRBJ2-1; weak D call: TRBD2 (5 bases). Germline V CDR1 and CDR2: MGHRA, YSYEKL. Trimming stripped 0 bases from V and 10 bases from J, with 13 bases between. The CDR3 has 14 residues. The CDR3 bases are TGCGCCAGCAGCCAAGATCCGAGAGGGTCCGAGCAGTTCTTC. This sequence encodes CASSQDPRGSEQFF.

This clonotype was observed at least ten times. The chain carries TRBV12-3 or TRBV12-4 and TRBJ1-5; D perhaps matches TRBD1 (6 bases). V lost 1 base and J 7 bases, leaving 14 bases between the germline ends. The length of the CDR3 is 15 residues. The CDR3 loop reads CASSLEQGVGQPQHF. CDR3 bases: TGTGCCAGCAGTTTAGAACAGGGAGTGGGACAGCCCCAGCATTTT.

This clonotype was observed a handful of times. The V gene is TRBV3-1, the J gene TRBJ2-1; 14 bases fit TRBD2. Unmatched junction bases numbered 6, after V lost 1 base and J lost 7 bases. Germline CDR1 and CDR2: LGHDT and YNNKEL (reference sequence). The CDR3 consists of 17 residues. CDR3: CASSQGLAGGPGNEQFF. In DNA, the CDR3 is TGTGCCAGCAGCCAAGGACTAGCGGGAGGGCCGGGTAATGAGCAGTTCTTC.

The rearrangement uses TRBV6-1 and TRBJ1-1, with 7 bases matching TRBD1. Unmatched junction bases numbered 10, after V lost 6 bases and J lost 9 bases. Germline V gene data show CDR1 as MNHNS and CDR2 as SASEGT. The CDR3 sequence is 13 residues long. In DNA form, the CDR3 reads TGTGCCAGCAGACCCATACTACAGGGGAAAGCTTTCTTT. As protein: CASRPILQGKAFF.

A word on this clonotype: An end of the junction differs from the germline gene, which may be a read error. The genes are TRBV6-5 and TRBJ2-7, with TRBD2 as a possible D gene (6 bases). Germline CDR1 is MNHEY and CDR2 is SVGAGI. This CDR3 has 15 amino acids. The CDR3 bases are TGTGCCAGCGGTTACTCACTAGCAATCACCCGGGAGCAGTACTTC. Its protein product is CASGYSLAITREQYF.

As regards this clonotype: The junction departs from germline at one end; a sequencing error may be responsible. The CDR3 DNA is TGTACCAGCAGTTACTCGACAGGGGCCTACGAGCAGTACTTC. Translating it yields CTSSYSTGAYEQYF. The chain recombines TRBV6-5 with TRBJ2-7; 8 bases fit TRBD1. Looked up from germline, CDR1 is MNHEY and CDR2 is SVGAGI. CDR3 size: 14 residues.

This clonotype occurred a few times. The chain carries TRBV20-1 and TRBJ1-2; a weak D match, TRBD1 (6 bases). Germline lookup yields CDR1 DFQATT and CDR2 SNEGSKA (reference sequence). This CDR3 comprises 13 residues. V was shortened by 6 bases and J by 8 bases, with 19 bases between the two germline ends. As DNA, the CDR3 is TGCAGTGCGCTCAGACGGGGGGCGCAGGGCTACACCTTC. Its protein product is CSALRRGAQGYTF.

This clonotype was seen more than once but under ten times. The chain joins TRBV7-2 to TRBJ2-5; the D call may be TRBD1 or TRBD2 (5 bases each). CDR1 and CDR2 (germline): SGHTA, FQGNSA. The V gene lost 3 bases and the J gene lost 2 bases, with 22 bases spanning the gap. The CDR3 sequence is 18 residues long. The CDR3 region is CASSLPRGGLGEQETQYF. For the CDR3, the DNA is TGTGCCAGCAGCTTGCCTCGGGGCGGTCTGGGGGAACAAGAGACCCAGTACTTC.

This clonotype appeared a single time. The rearrangement uses TRBV20-1 and TRBJ2-7; the match to TRBD2 covers 15 bases. Gene TRBJ2-5 matches the end of the DNA better, so the J call may be wrong. CDR3 length: 17 residues. CDR1 and CDR2 from the germline V gene are DFQATT and SNEGSKA (reference sequence). The CDR3 here is CSAYPGLAGGGGETQYF. The CDR3 DNA follows: TGCAGTGCTTACCCGGGACTAGCGGGGGGCGGGGGTGAGACCCAGTACTTC.

There are a few counts of this clonotype. This sequence joins TRBV24-1 and TRBJ2-5; D is unclear. From germline, CDR1 is KGHDR and CDR2 SFDVKD. V lost 7 bases to trimming and J lost 4 bases, with 12 bases between them. CDR3 size: 13 residues. The CDR3 reads CATSRWGGETQYF. In DNA form, the CDR3 reads TGTGCCACCAGCAGGTGGGGTGGAGAGACCCAGTACTTC.

The J gene is TRBJ2-3, the V gene TRBV20-1; TRBD2 matches at 7 bases. Trimming removed 6 bases from V and 0 bases from J; junction bases left unmatched: 9. There are 15 residues in the CDR3. The V gene's germline CDR1 is DFQATT and CDR2 SNEGSKA (reference sequence). CDR3 nucleotides: TGCAGTGCATCTACGGGAGGCCCTAGCACAGATACGCAGTATTTT. The encoded protein is CSASTGGPSTDTQYF.

This clonotype occurred a few times. V is TRBV11-2 and J is TRBJ2-3, with 10 bases aligning to TRBD1. The CDR3 extends over 23 amino acids. The ends lost 5 bases at V and 3 bases at J; junction bases unmatched: 29. Germline assignment: CDR1 SGHAT and CDR2 FQNNGV. The chain's CDR3 is CASSVVRQGAWRGISTQTDTQYF. The CDR3 bases are TGTGCCAGCAGCGTAGTGAGACAGGGGGCTTGGAGGGGCATTTCTACGCAAACAGATACGCAGTATTTT.

This clonotype occurred a few times. The chain links TRBV20-1 to TRBJ1-5, with D perhaps matching TRBD1 (5 bases). The CDR3 consists of 16 residues. Trimming removed 3 bases from V and 3 bases from J, with 18 bases in between. From germline, CDR1 is DFQATT and CDR2 SNEGSKA (reference sequence). CDR3 protein: CSASPWERGFNQPQHF. CDR3 bases: TGCAGTGCTAGCCCCTGGGAAAGGGGTTTCAATCAGCCCCAGCATTTT.

V and J are TRBV7-9 and TRBJ1-5; D gene uncertain. This CDR3 has 12 amino acids. Germline CDR1 and CDR2: SEHNR and FQNEAQ (reference sequence). Trimming left V 4 bases short and J 5 bases short, with 6 bases between. The CDR3 region is CASSSRHQPQHF. CDR3 coding DNA: TGTGCCAGCAGCTCTCGTCATCAGCCCCAGCATTTT.

V gene TRBV18 combines with J gene TRBJ1-6; D might be TRBD1 (5 bases). Trimming shortened V by 2 bases and J by 3 bases, and 8 bases separated the two germline ends. This CDR3 spans 15 amino acids. The germline gives CDR1 KGHSH, CDR2 LQKENI. CDR3 nucleotides: TGTGCCAGCTCACCAACGCAGGGCTATAATTCACCCCTCCACTTT. Protein product: CASSPTQGYNSPLHF.

The CDR3 region has the DNA TGTGCCAGCAGCCACCCGACAGGGTCCTACGAGCAGTACTTC. This encodes CASSHPTGSYEQYF. The rearrangement uses TRBV11-2 and TRBJ2-7; TRBD1 aligns across 7 bases. The germline V gene has CDR1 SGHAT and CDR2 FQNNGV. The junction had 5 bases not matched to a gene; V was cut back by 5 bases and J by 1 base. This CDR3 has 14 amino acids.

The V call is TRBV11-1, the J call TRBJ2-1; 10 bases are a match to TRBD2. The CDR3 is made up of 16 amino acids. The V gene end was trimmed by 2 bases and the J gene end by 3 bases; junction bases not matched to a gene: 4. Germline V gene lookup returns CDR1 SGHAT and CDR2 FQDESV (reference sequence). CDR3 sequence: CASSLRTSGSYNEQFF. The CDR3 nucleotides are TGTGCCAGCAGCTTAAGGACTAGCGGAAGCTACAATGAGCAGTTCTTC.

Points on this clonotype: This may be a read error: a much more frequent sequence differs by one nucleotide. The CDR3 sequence is CASSTGQKDNEQFF. CDR3 coding DNA: TGTGCCAGCAGCACTGGACAGAAGGACAATGAGCAGTTCTTC. The chain joins TRBV7-3 to TRBJ2-1; a weak D match, TRBD1 (6 bases). V lost 5 bases, J lost 5 bases, and 13 bases lay in between. Germline CDR1 and CDR2: SGHTA and FQGTGA. This CDR3 comprises 14 residues.

The rearrangement uses TRBV3-1 and TRBJ2-7, with 7 bases lining up with TRBD2. CDR3 length: 16 amino acids. In germline, CDR1 is LGHDT, CDR2 YNNKEL (reference sequence). Unmatched junction bases numbered 8, after V lost 1 base and J lost 2 bases. CDR3 nucleotides: TGTGCCAGCAGCCAAGCACAGCGGGGATTTACCTACGAGCAGTACTTC. Encoded protein: CASSQAQRGFTYEQYF.

The genes are TRBV15 and TRBJ2-5, with D perhaps matching TRBD1 or TRBD2 (6 bases each). CDR1 and CDR2 from the germline V gene are LNHNV and YYDKDF (reference sequence). The CDR3 runs to 13 residues. With 8 bases removed from V and 0 bases from J, the gap between germline ends came to 10 bases. The CDR3 protein is CATQGTYQETQYF. In nucleotides, the CDR3 is TGTGCCACCCAGGGGACTTACCAAGAGACCCAGTACTTC.

The chain has TRBV6-2 or TRBV6-3 and TRBJ2-7; the match to TRBD2 covers 9 bases. This CDR3 region has 15 residues. Looked up from germline, CDR1 is MNHEY and CDR2 is SVGEGT. The V and J ends lost 5 bases and 2 bases, in that order; junction bases with no gene match: 7. The CDR3 here is CASSTGGGRAYEQYF. The DNA for the CDR3 is TGTGCCAGCAGTACGGGCGGCGGGAGGGCCTACGAGCAGTACTTC.

The chain uses TRBV6-6 and TRBJ2-3; 8 nucleotides line up with TRBD2. The V segment lost 6 bases and the J segment 6 bases; nucleotides outside the gene matches: 8. Germline CDR1 reads MNHNY; CDR2 reads SVGAGI (reference sequence). The CDR3 is made up of 14 amino acids. CDR3 in DNA: TGTGCCAGCAGAAAGAGCGGGGGTAGGGATACGCAGTATTTT. Encoded protein: CASRKSGGRDTQYF.

The rearrangement uses TRBV3-1 and TRBJ2-6; 11 nucleotides line up with TRBD1. The CDR3 length is 18 residues. V trimming: 1 base; J trimming: 0 bases; junction bases outside the gene matches: 2. Germline V gives CDR1 LGHDT, CDR2 YNNKEL (reference sequence). The CDR3 protein is CASSQGDRGFSGANVLTF. The CDR3 coding sequence is TGTGCCAGCAGCCAAGGGGACAGGGGGTTCTCTGGGGCCAACGTCCTGACTTTC.